This TCR beta chain was sequenced during a study of OX40 agonist ivuxolimab in advanced cancers. Study outcomes and limitations: Both CD4+ and CD8+ T cell populations in blood had undergone clonal expansion by week 6 at 0.1 to 3.0 mg/kg.

The CDR3 length is 14 residues. Germline values: CDR1 SGHTA, CDR2 FQGNSA. V dropped 5 bases and J dropped 2 bases, with 12 bases sitting between them. As for this clone: Antigen: not known.

The data were produced by immunoSEQ multiplex PCR, yet TCRdb's version contains in-frame clones alone and is incomplete. The table has around 38,000 clones, about 78% seen once. The source of this sequence is an adult with an advanced solid tumor such as melanoma, head and neck, liver or kidney cancer. The rearrangement uses TRBV7-2 and TRBJ1-1; no reliable D call. Material: CD4+ or CD8+ T cells sorted from blood, obtained in a trial of the OX40 agonist ivuxolimab. The CDR3 DNA sequence: TGTGCCAGCAGCCTCGGGTGGGAAAACACTGAAGCTTTCTTT. Protein sequence: CASSLGWENTEAFF. Looking up the rest from reference TRBV7-2 and TRBJ1-1 gives the full variable domain: GAGVSQSPSNKVTEKGKDVELRCDPISGHTALYWYRQSLGQGLEFLIYFQGNSAPDKSGLPSDRFSAERTGGSVSTLTIQRTQQEDSAVYLCASSLGWENTEAFFGQGTRLTVV.